These 2 T cell receptor beta chains were sequenced from one sample in a study of blood T cell repertoires in COVID-19. Libraries were prepared by immunoSEQ multiplex PCR; TCRdb keeps only in-frame clonotypes and omits some of them. The table includes 210,000 or so clones, 70% to 90% detected once. What was sequenced was peripheral blood. These TCRs come from a woman aged 40 to 50 who had recovered from COVID-19.

This rearrangement joins TRBV20-1 to TRBJ1-1; no clear D. Trimming shortened V by 3 bases and J by 3 bases, and 17 bases separated the two germline ends. Germline CDR1 is DFQATT and CDR2 is SNEGSKA (reference sequence). The CDR3 sequence is 15 residues long. CDR3 amino acids: CSASSGGLVDTEAFF. The CDR3 region has the DNA TGCAGTGCTAGTTCGGGAGGGTTGGTTGACACTGAAGCTTTCTTT.

V usage is TRBV7-9 and J usage is TRBJ1-1, with D perhaps matching TRBD1 (6 bases). The CDR3 is 16 residues long. Trimming stripped 1 base from V and 3 bases from J, with 15 bases between. Looked up from germline, CDR1 is SEHNR and CDR2 is FQNEAQ (reference sequence). CDR3 in amino acids: CASSLGLQGRDTEAFF. The CDR3 region has the DNA TGTGCCAGCAGCTTAGGATTACAGGGTCGGGACACTGAAGCTTTCTTT.